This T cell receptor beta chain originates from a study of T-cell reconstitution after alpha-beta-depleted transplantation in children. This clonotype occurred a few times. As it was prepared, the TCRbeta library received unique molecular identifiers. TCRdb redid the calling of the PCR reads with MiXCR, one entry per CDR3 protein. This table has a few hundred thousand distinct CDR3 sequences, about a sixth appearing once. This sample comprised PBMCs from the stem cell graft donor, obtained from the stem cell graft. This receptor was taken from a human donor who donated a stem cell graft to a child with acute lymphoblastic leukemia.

CDR3 nucleotides: TGTGCCAGCAGTGCTTGGGGTCAGCCCCAGCATTTT. Amino acids: CASSAWGQPQHF. This chain uses TRBV27 with TRBJ1-5, with unresolved D. This CDR3 has 12 residues. Germline-derived CDR1 and CDR2 are MNHEY and SMNVEV (reference sequence). V lost 5 bases, J lost 6 bases, and 8 bases lay in between.